The 8 T cell receptor beta chains given below trace back to one sample, sequenced in a study of T cells in Graves' hyperthyroidism and ophthalmopathy (dated by TCRdb to about 2019). Library construction relied on multiplex PCR. TCRdb names Illumina HiSeq 2000 as the instrument used. Amplification of TCR beta CDR3 regions was carried out from RNA transcripts. The TCR CDR3 was subjected to a first round of RT-PCR using the HTBI primer set and the Qiagen OneStep RT-PCR kit. TCRdb applied fastp at Q25 and MiXCR to the public reads, then kept only in-frame beta chains. Rows matching on CDR3 protein sequence are summarized as one entry with the most common DNA and genes. The sample table holds 150,000 to 200,000 distinct CDR3 sequences, of which 9.4% were seen once. The ten biggest clones cover around 20% of the sample. Sequencing was carried out using blood. The source of these receptors is a woman younger than 35 with Graves' hyperthyroidism that later progressed to Graves' ophthalmopathy.

The rearrangement links TRBV28 to TRBJ1-1; 8 bases align to TRBD1. There are 15 residues in the CDR3. V lost 5 bases, J lost 8 bases, and 13 bases stayed unmatched. Per the germline V gene, CDR1 is MDHEN and CDR2 is SYDVKM. The CDR3 reads CASSQPGTGSVEAFF. In DNA form, the CDR3 reads TGTGCCAGCAGTCAACCCGGGACAGGCTCTGTGGAAGCTTTCTTT.

This clonotype appeared a few times. V and J are TRBV3-1 and TRBJ2-1; 10 bases fit TRBD1. CDR3 length: 15 amino acids. The V gene end was trimmed by 2 bases and the J gene end by 6 bases; junction bases not matched to a gene: 4. The germline CDR1 and CDR2 sequences are LGHDT and YNNKEL (reference sequence). As DNA, the CDR3 is TGTGCCAGCAGCCAAATGGGACAGGGGTCCAATGAGCAGTTCTTC. Translating it yields CASSQMGQGSNEQFF.

There are many counts of this clonotype. The gene calls are TRBV7-9 and TRBJ2-5, with D uncertain. Trimming stripped 5 bases from V and 2 bases from J, with 15 bases between. This CDR3 region has 15 residues. The germline gives CDR1 SEHNR, CDR2 FQNEAQ (reference sequence). The CDR3 DNA follows: TGTGCCAGCAGCCCGAAGAGACTTGGGCAAGAGACCCAGTACTTC. This encodes CASSPKRLGQETQYF.

The sample holds many counts of this clonotype. The chain combines TRBV6-1 with TRBJ1-4; D call uncertain. The CDR3 sequence is 14 residues long. CDR1 and CDR2 (germline): MNHNS, SASEGT. Trimming removed 6 bases from V and 0 bases from J, with 8 bases in between. The DNA of the CDR3 is TGTGCCAGCAGGATCACAGCAACTAATGAAAAACTGTTTTTT. This gives the protein CASRITATNEKLFF.

The table lists this clonotype with a few counts. The rearrangement joins TRBV4-1 to TRBJ2-3, with 15 positions matching TRBD2. After removal of 3 bases from V and 5 bases from J, the junction contained 3 bases not matched to a gene. The CDR3 totals 16 residues. Germline CDR1 MGHRA, CDR2 YSYEKL. The CDR3 loop is CASSQTGLAGGDTQYF. The CDR3 nucleotides are TGCGCCAGCAGCCAGACGGGACTAGCGGGGGGAGATACGCAGTATTTT.

The V gene is TRBV7-3, the J gene TRBJ1-6, with a possible D match to TRBD1 (6 bases). V shed 4 bases and J shed 7 bases, with 14 bases lying between them. The V gene's germline CDR1 is SGHTA and CDR2 FQGTGA. The CDR3 has 15 residues. DNA for the CDR3: TGTGCCAGCAGCTACGGGGGGGGGCAAAATTCACCCCTCCACTTT. It is translated as CASSYGGGQNSPLHF. Full variable domain (outside the CDR3, taken from reference TRBV7-3 and TRBJ1-6): GAGVSQTPSNKVTEKGKYVELRCDPISGHTALYWYRQSLGQGPEFLIYFQGTGAADDSGLPNDRFFAVRPEGSVSTLKIQRTERGDSAVYLCASSYGGGQNSPLHFGNGTRLTVT.

The rearrangement links TRBV10-2 to TRBJ2-6; the match to TRBD1 covers 7 bases. Germline lookup yields CDR1 WSHSY and CDR2 SAAADI. The CDR3 has 17 residues. Trimming at V came to 3 bases and at J to 0 bases, leaving 5 bases not matched to a gene. DNA of the CDR3: TGCGCCAGCAGTGACCACGGGACAGCCTCTGGGGCCAACGTCCTGACTTTC. It encodes CASSDHGTASGANVLTF.

The V gene is TRBV7-9, the J gene TRBJ2-5; 9 bases are a match to TRBD1. The length of the CDR3 is 15 residues. Germline V gene data show CDR1 as SEHNR and CDR2 as FQNEAQ (reference sequence). Unmatched junction bases numbered 7, after V lost 5 bases and J lost 3 bases. In DNA, the CDR3 is TGTGCCAGCAGCGTACAGGGGGCAGTGAAAGAGACCCAGTACTTC. Translating it yields CASSVQGAVKETQYF.